These T cell receptor beta chains were read from a single sample in a study of shared clonotypes between healthy human individuals. Libraries were prepared by immunoSEQ multiplex PCR; TCRdb keeps only in-frame clonotypes and omits some of them. Of millions of clones listed, 85% to 95% were seen once; the top ten hold about 0.37%. The sequenced sample consisted of naive CD4+ T cells from PBMCs. These receptors were taken from a man aged 18 to 30 in good health. Some clones in this sample may be carry-over from other donors' samples. Both conserved end residues are part of each CDR3. A D gene is named only where the DNA matches it firmly. A clone size is listed for some rows: how often the clone was seen (once, few, many), or a class if it is expanded.

TRBV19,.,.,TRBJ1-1,TGTGCCAGTAGTATTTATAGCAACAGTCTGAACACTGAAGCTTTCTTT,CASSIYSNSLNTEAFF
TRBV9,.,.,TRBJ1-1,TGTGCCAGCAGCCCCCAACCGACAGAGAGGAACACTGAAGCTTTCTTT,CASSPQPTERNTEAFF
TRBV19,.,.,TRBJ1-2,TGTGCCAGTTGTAGCAGGGAAGGATATGGCTACACCTTC,CASCSREGYGYTF
TRBV7-2,.,TRBD2,TRBJ2-3,TGTGCCAGCAGCCCCCCGGGGCTAGCGGGGGGGACAGATACGCAGTATTTT,CASSPPGLAGGTDTQYF
TRBV25-1,.,.,TRBJ1-2,TGTGCCAGCAGAGCCAGGCCTCAGGGTGGCTACACCTTC,CASRARPQGGYTF
TRBV5-1,.,TRBD1,TRBJ1-1,TGCGCCAGCAGCTTCCTCGGGACAGCTGAAGCTTTCTTT,CASSFLGTAEAFF
TRBV6-1,.,.,TRBJ1-2,TGTGCCAGCAGTGATTACCCAGGGAAGGGCGATGGCTACACCTTC,CASSDYPGKGDGYTF
TRBV15,.,.,TRBJ2-7,TGTGCCACCAGCAGTAGACCCGAATCTCGGGTTTACGAGCAGTACTTC,CATSSRPESRVYEQYF
TRBV5-6,.,TRBD2,TRBJ2-4,TGTGCCAGCAGCTTGGTAAAACTAGCGGGCCCAAAAAACATTCAGTACTTC,CASSLVKLAGPKNIQYF
TRBV7-2,.,TRBD2,TRBJ2-1,TGTGCCAGCAGCTTAAGGGCGGGAGACTCCTACAATGAGCAGTTCTTC,CASSLRAGDSYNEQFF
TRBV30,.,.,TRBJ1-3,TGTGCCTGGAGAGCCTACAAGAGCTCTGGAAACACCATATATTTT,CAWRAYKSSGNTIYF
TRBV7-2,.,.,TRBJ2-7,TGTGCCAGCAGCTTAATCGGGACTCTTTACGAGCAGTACTTC,CASSLIGTLYEQYF
TRBV9,.,.,TRBJ2-5,TGTGCCAGCAGCCAACATCGTGATCCGTACCAAGAGACCCAGTACTTC,CASSQHRDPYQETQYF
TRBV30,.,.,TRBJ2-3,TGTGCCTGGAGTGTAAGAGAGGGCAGGGGATCAAGAAGTACGCAGTATTTT,CAWSVREGRGSRSTQYF
TRBV21-1,.,.,TRBJ2-1,TGTGCCAGCAGCAACGAGACAGCCTTGAATGAGCAGTTCTTC,CASSNETALNEQFF
TRBV5-1,.,.,TRBJ2-7,TGCGCCAGCAGCTTGGATCCTGGGGAGCAGTACTTC,CASSLDPGEQYF
TRBV6-6,once,.,TRBJ2-5,TGTGCCAGCGACGATCAAGAGACCCAGTACTTC,CASDDQETQYF
TRBV19,.,.,TRBJ1-1,TGTGCCAGTAGCCTATCGGGGGGCTATACTGAAGCTTTCTTT,CASSLSGGYTEAFF
TRBV6-6,.,.,TRBJ2-7,TGTGCCAGCACCGAAAAGACTCATCCGGGGTACGAGCAGTACTTC,CASTEKTHPGYEQYF
TRBV2,.,.,TRBJ1-5,TGTGCCAGCAGTGATTCCTCAGGGAATCAGCCCCAGCATTTT,CASSDSSGNQPQHF
TRBV7-9,.,.,TRBJ1-1,TGTGCCAGCAGCTTAGAAAGGGGGTCCCAAGCTTTCTTT,CASSLERGSQAFF
TRBV5-4,.,.,TRBJ1-2,TGTGCCAGCAGGGGGGGGACCTCAGGCTATGGCTACACCTTC,CASRGGTSGYGYTF
TRBV28,.,TRBD2,TRBJ2-5,TGTGCCAGCAGATCCGACGGCGGGAGTTGGGGGGAGACCCAGTACTTC,CASRSDGGSWGETQYF
TRBV7-9,.,.,TRBJ1-1,TGTGCCAGCAGCTTAGCCGAGAACACTGAAGCTTTCTTT,CASSLAENTEAFF
TRBV18,.,.,TRBJ1-4,TGTGCCAGCTCACCAAGCTACCAGGGGAGTGAGAAACTGTTTTTT,CASSPSYQGSEKLFF
TRBV2,.,.,TRBJ2-3,TGTGCCAGCAGTGATGCCGGGGGGCTGGGTTCAGATACGCAGTATTTT,CASSDAGGLGSDTQYF
TRBV7-6,.,.,TRBJ2-5,TGTGCCAGCAGCTTAGTTGTGGGCCCTCTTGTAGTGGAGACCCAGTACTTC,CASSLVVGPLVVETQYF
TRBV15,.,.,TRBJ1-1,TGTGCCACCAGCAGAGTGATGTTCCAGGGGACTGAAGCTTTCTTT,CATSRVMFQGTEAFF
TRBV7-9,few,TRBD1,TRBJ1-1,TGTGCCAGCAGCTTACCCACAGGGGGCAACACTGAAGCTTTCTTT,CASSLPTGGNTEAFF
TRBV20-1,.,.,TRBJ2-7,TGCAGTGTTGGGGACTACGAGCAGTACTTC,CSVGDYEQYF
TRBV27,.,TRBD2,TRBJ2-7,TGTGCCAGCAGTTTCTCCCTAGCGGTACCTCCTACGGAGCAGTACTTC,CASSFSLAVPPTEQYF
TRBV10-3,.,.,TRBJ2-7,TGTGCCATCAGTGAGTCGGCTAGCTCCTACGAGCAGTACTTC,CAISESASSYEQYF
TRBV4-1,.,TRBD1,TRBJ2-7,TGCGCCAGCAGCCAACTAAGGACAGGAGCCTACGAGCAGTACTTC,CASSQLRTGAYEQYF
TRBV4-1,.,.,TRBJ2-1,TGCGCCAGCAGCCCTTTGGGGTTAGGTGAGCAGTTCTTC,CASSPLGLGEQFF
TRBV5-1,.,.,TRBJ2-5,TGCGCCAGCAGCCCCCGACTCCGCGAAGAGACCCAGTACTTC,CASSPRLREETQYF
TRBV7-2,.,.,TRBJ1-1,TGTGCCAGCAGCTTAGGGGTGGACAGCTGGGCTTTCTTT,CASSLGVDSWAFF
TRBV10-1,.,.,TRBJ2-5,TGCGCCAGCAGTGGACTTAGGGACCAAGAGACCCAGTACTTC,CASSGLRDQETQYF
TRBV5-8,.,.,TRBJ2-7,TGTGCCAGCAGCCCCCCGGTAGTGGGAGGCGAGCAGTACTTC,CASSPPVVGGEQYF
TRBV28,.,TRBD1,TRBJ1-2,TGTGCCAGCAGTTCCCCGGGACAGGGCGGTGGCTACACCTTC,CASSSPGQGGGYTF
TRBV28,.,.,TRBJ2-1,TGTGCCAGCATACCCGCAGGGATAACCCCCACTGAGCAGTTCTTC,CASIPAGITPTEQFF
TRBV5-5,.,.,TRBJ2-2,TGTGCCAGCAACACAGCCCAGCACACGAACACCGGGGAGCTGTTTTTT,CASNTAQHTNTGELFF
TRBV4-3,.,TRBD1,TRBJ2-7,TGCGCCAGCAGCCAAGGTGCCCGGACAGGGGGCCTCGAGCAGTACTTC,CASSQGARTGGLEQYF
TRBV28,once,TRBD1,TRBJ1-4,TGTGCCAGCAGTTCACAGGGGTTATTAATCAATGATGAAAAACTGTTTTTT,CASSSQGLLINDEKLFF
TRBV11-3,.,.,TRBJ2-5,TGTGCCAGCAGCCAAGATGGGCAGACCCAGTACTTC,CASSQDGQTQYF
TRBV2,once,.,TRBJ2-7,TGTGCCAGCAGCGATACTGTGGGGGGTTGGTCCGAGCAGTACTTC,CASSDTVGGWSEQYF